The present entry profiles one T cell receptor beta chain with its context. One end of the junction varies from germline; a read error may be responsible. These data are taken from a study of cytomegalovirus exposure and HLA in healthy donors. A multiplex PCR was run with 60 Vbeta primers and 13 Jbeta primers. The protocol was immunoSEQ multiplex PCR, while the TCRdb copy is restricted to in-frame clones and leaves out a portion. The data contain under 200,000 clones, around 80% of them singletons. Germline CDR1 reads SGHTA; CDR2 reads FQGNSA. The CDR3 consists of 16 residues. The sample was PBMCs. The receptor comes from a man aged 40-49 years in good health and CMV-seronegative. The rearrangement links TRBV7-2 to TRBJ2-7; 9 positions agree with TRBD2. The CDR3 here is CASSLRFSGRGYEQHF. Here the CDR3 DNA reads TGTGCCAGCAGCTTAAGGTTTAGCGGGAGAGGTTACGAGCAGCACTTC.